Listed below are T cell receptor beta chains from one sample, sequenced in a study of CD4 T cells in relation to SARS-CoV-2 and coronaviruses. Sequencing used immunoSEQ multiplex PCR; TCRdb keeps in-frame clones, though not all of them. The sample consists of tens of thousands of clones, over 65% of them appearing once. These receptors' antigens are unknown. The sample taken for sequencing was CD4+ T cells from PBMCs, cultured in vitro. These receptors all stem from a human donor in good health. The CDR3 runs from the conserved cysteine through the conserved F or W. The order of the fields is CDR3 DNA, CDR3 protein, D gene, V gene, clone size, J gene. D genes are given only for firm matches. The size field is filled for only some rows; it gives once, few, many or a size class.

CDR3nt: TGCGCCAGCAGCCAGGCAGGGGGCGGTGAGACCCAGTACTTC; CDR3aa: CASSQAGGGETQYF; d_gene: TRBD1; v_gene: TRBV5-1; abundance: NA; j_gene: TRBJ2-5
CDR3nt: TGTGCCAGCAGCACGGGACTAGTCGGTGGGAATGAGCAGTTCTTC; CDR3aa: CASSTGLVGGNEQFF; d_gene: TRBD2; v_gene: TRBV6-2/TRBV6-3; abundance: NA; j_gene: TRBJ2-1
CDR3nt: TGTGCCAGCAGCTTAGAGCCGGGAAGGCCCACTGAAGCTTTCTTT; CDR3aa: CASSLEPGRPTEAFF; d_gene: NA; v_gene: TRBV11-2; abundance: NA; j_gene: TRBJ1-1
CDR3nt: TGTGCCAGCAGTTTACAGGGGGCAGGGGCCAACGTCCTGACTTTC; CDR3aa: CASSLQGAGANVLTF; d_gene: TRBD1; v_gene: TRBV6-2/TRBV6-3; abundance: NA; j_gene: TRBJ2-6
CDR3nt: TGTGCCAGCAGCCATGGGTTGGAGCTGTTTTTT; CDR3aa: CASSHGLELFF; d_gene: NA; v_gene: TRBV11-1; abundance: NA; j_gene: TRBJ2-2
CDR3nt: TGCGCCAGCAGCACGATTCAGACTAGCGGGATTCGGGTCTTC; CDR3aa: CASSTIQTSGIRVF; d_gene: TRBD2; v_gene: TRBV5-1; abundance: NA; j_gene: TRBJ2-1
CDR3nt: TGTGCCAGCAAACCGACAGGGGGGTACACTGAAGCTTTCTTT; CDR3aa: CASKPTGGYTEAFF; d_gene: TRBD1; v_gene: TRBV6-5; abundance: few; j_gene: TRBJ1-1
CDR3nt: TGCGCCAGCAGCTTGGCCGCCGGGGCAGGGGCCTACGAGCAGTACTTC; CDR3aa: CASSLAAGAGAYEQYF; d_gene: NA; v_gene: TRBV5-1; abundance: NA; j_gene: TRBJ2-7
CDR3nt: TGTGCCAGCAGCCCCGGGACAGTTGAATCCACCGGGGAGCTGTTTTTT; CDR3aa: CASSPGTVESTGELFF; d_gene: TRBD1; v_gene: TRBV4-2; abundance: few; j_gene: TRBJ2-2
CDR3nt: TGCGCCAGCACCCCGGGACCTCGTGATTCCGGGGAGCTGTTTTTT; CDR3aa: CASTPGPRDSGELFF; d_gene: NA; v_gene: TRBV5-1; abundance: NA; j_gene: TRBJ2-2
CDR3nt: TGTGCCAGTAGTAGGGACAGGGGGTTCTATGGCTACACCTTC; CDR3aa: CASSRDRGFYGYTF; d_gene: TRBD1; v_gene: TRBV19; abundance: NA; j_gene: TRBJ1-2
CDR3nt: TGTGCCAGCCGACGAATCGGCTATGGCTACACCTTC; CDR3aa: CASRRIGYGYTF; d_gene: NA; v_gene: TRBV2; abundance: NA; j_gene: TRBJ1-2
CDR3nt: TGTGCCAGCAGCTTCAAAGATTGGCGGGAGGACACCGGGGAGCTGTTTTTT; CDR3aa: CASSFKDWREDTGELFF; d_gene: TRBD2; v_gene: TRBV13; abundance: NA; j_gene: TRBJ2-2
CDR3nt: TGTGCCAGCAGCTTATTCAATGAGCAGTTCTTC; CDR3aa: CASSLFNEQFF; d_gene: NA; v_gene: TRBV7-2; abundance: NA; j_gene: TRBJ2-1
CDR3nt: TGCGCCAGCAGCCTGGGACAGGGGACTGGCGAGCAGTACTTC; CDR3aa: CASSLGQGTGEQYF; d_gene: TRBD1; v_gene: TRBV5-1; abundance: few; j_gene: TRBJ2-7
CDR3nt: TGTGCCAGCAGCCCCCGCATAGGAGTTGAGCAGTACTTC; CDR3aa: CASSPRIGVEQYF; d_gene: NA; v_gene: TRBV3-1/TRBV3-2; abundance: NA; j_gene: TRBJ2-7
CDR3nt: TGTGCCAGTAAAGGGTGGGGCTATCAGCCCCAGCATTTT; CDR3aa: CASKGWGYQPQHF; d_gene: NA; v_gene: TRBV19; abundance: NA; j_gene: TRBJ1-5
CDR3nt: TGTGCCAGCAGCTTAGATAACGGGTTGCTTAACTATGGCTACACCTTC; CDR3aa: CASSLDNGLLNYGYTF; d_gene: NA; v_gene: TRBV11-2; abundance: few; j_gene: TRBJ1-2
CDR3nt: TGTGCCAGCAGCTTATATAATTCACCCCTCCACTTT; CDR3aa: CASSLYNSPLHF; d_gene: NA; v_gene: TRBV7-2; abundance: NA; j_gene: TRBJ1-6
CDR3nt: TGCGCCAGCAGCTTGACCGGGGGGGCCGCCAGTGCAGATACGCAGTATTTT; CDR3aa: CASSLTGGAASADTQYF; d_gene: TRBD2; v_gene: TRBV5-1; abundance: NA; j_gene: TRBJ2-3
CDR3nt: TGTGCCAGCAGTTTAGAGTCGCACACTGAAGCTTTCTTT; CDR3aa: CASSLESHTEAFF; d_gene: NA; v_gene: TRBV27; abundance: NA; j_gene: TRBJ1-1
CDR3nt: TGTGCCAGCAGCTTAGGGGAGGGCAGCTCCTACGAGCAGTACTTC; CDR3aa: CASSLGEGSSYEQYF; d_gene: TRBD2; v_gene: TRBV7-2; abundance: NA; j_gene: TRBJ2-7
CDR3nt: TGTGCCAGCAGCTCCGGACTAGCGCTGGGCGAGCAGTACTTC; CDR3aa: CASSSGLALGEQYF; d_gene: TRBD2; v_gene: TRBV7-2; abundance: NA; j_gene: TRBJ2-7
CDR3nt: TGCGCCAGCAGCCAAGATAGGCTTGTTGCGGGAGCTTTCTTT; CDR3aa: CASSQDRLVAGAFF; d_gene: NA; v_gene: TRBV4-3; abundance: once; j_gene: TRBJ1-1
CDR3nt: TGTGCCAGCAGCCAACAAGGGACTACCCGGTCGGGGCTGTACTTC; CDR3aa: CASSQQGTTRSGLYF; d_gene: TRBD2; v_gene: TRBV13; abundance: NA; j_gene: TRBJ2-7
CDR3nt: TGTGCCAGCAGCCGGACAGGGGGGTCAGGTGAAAAACTGTTTTTT; CDR3aa: CASSRTGGSGEKLFF; d_gene: TRBD1; v_gene: TRBV9; abundance: NA; j_gene: TRBJ1-4
CDR3nt: TGTGCCAGCAGCTTCGAAGGGTCCTCCAATCAGCCCCAGCATTTT; CDR3aa: CASSFEGSSNQPQHF; d_gene: NA; v_gene: TRBV5-6; abundance: NA; j_gene: TRBJ1-5
CDR3nt: TGTGCCAGCAGTAACAGCTACGAGCAGTACTTC; CDR3aa: CASSNSYEQYF; d_gene: NA; v_gene: TRBV6-2/TRBV6-3; abundance: NA; j_gene: TRBJ2-7
CDR3nt: TGTGCCAGCAGCATGCTGGGGACATTAGGTTTCTTT; CDR3aa: CASSMLGTLGFF; d_gene: NA; v_gene: TRBV7-2; abundance: few; j_gene: TRBJ1-1
CDR3nt: TGCGCCAGCAGCGGGGGGGCGGCACCATATGGCTACACCTTC; CDR3aa: CASSGGAAPYGYTF; d_gene: NA; v_gene: TRBV5-1; abundance: NA; j_gene: TRBJ1-2
CDR3nt: TGCGCCAGCAGCCGGACCGGGACGGAGTATGAAGCTTTCTTT; CDR3aa: CASSRTGTEYEAFF; d_gene: NA; v_gene: TRBV5-1; abundance: NA; j_gene: TRBJ1-1
CDR3nt: TGCGCCAGCAGTGAGCAGGGGAACACTGAAGCTTTCTTT; CDR3aa: CASSEQGNTEAFF; d_gene: NA; v_gene: TRBV10-2; abundance: NA; j_gene: TRBJ1-1
CDR3nt: TGTGCCAGCAGCTCCGTGGTCCACGAGCAGTACTTC; CDR3aa: CASSSVVHEQYF; d_gene: NA; v_gene: TRBV6-2/TRBV6-3; abundance: NA; j_gene: TRBJ2-7
CDR3nt: TGTGCCAGCAGTTACTCGGCCGGAACTCCGTACTTC; CDR3aa: CASSYSAGTPYF; d_gene: NA; v_gene: TRBV6-2/TRBV6-3; abundance: once; j_gene: TRBJ2-7
CDR3nt: TGTGCCAGCAGTCGGCCCCGGACTAGCGGGAGTCAGGGCGGGGAGCTGTTTTTT; CDR3aa: CASSRPRTSGSQGGELFF; d_gene: TRBD2; v_gene: TRBV2; abundance: NA; j_gene: TRBJ2-2
CDR3nt: TGTGCCAGCTCACCACCAGGGAGACAGGGCTACGAGCAGTACTTC; CDR3aa: CASSPPGRQGYEQYF; d_gene: TRBD1; v_gene: TRBV18; abundance: few; j_gene: TRBJ2-7
CDR3nt: TGTGCCAGCAGCTTGGCACGGGGGGGCTTTTCACCAGATACGCAGTATTTT; CDR3aa: CASSLARGGFSPDTQYF; d_gene: TRBD2; v_gene: TRBV5-4; abundance: NA; j_gene: TRBJ2-3
CDR3nt: TGTGCCAGCAGCCCTATATCGGGACAGGGGGTAAAAGCTTTCTTT; CDR3aa: CASSPISGQGVKAFF; d_gene: TRBD1; v_gene: TRBV7-2; abundance: NA; j_gene: TRBJ1-1
CDR3nt: TGTGCCAGCAGTCTTGGACTCCCCCCCAGCGAGCAGTACTTC; CDR3aa: CASSLGLPPSEQYF; d_gene: NA; v_gene: TRBV6-2/TRBV6-3; abundance: NA; j_gene: TRBJ2-7
CDR3nt: TGTGCCAGCAGCCCCCGTTACTCGACCGCATACAATGAGCAGTTCTTC; CDR3aa: CASSPRYSTAYNEQFF; d_gene: NA; v_gene: TRBV9; abundance: NA; j_gene: TRBJ2-1
CDR3nt: TGCGCCAGCAGCCAAGGACAGGGTCGGGACACCGGGGAGCTGTTTTTT; CDR3aa: CASSQGQGRDTGELFF; d_gene: TRBD1; v_gene: TRBV4-1; abundance: NA; j_gene: TRBJ2-2
CDR3nt: TGTGCCAGCAGTTACTCGGACAGACAAGAGACCCAGTACTTC; CDR3aa: CASSYSDRQETQYF; d_gene: NA; v_gene: TRBV6-2/TRBV6-3; abundance: NA; j_gene: TRBJ2-5
CDR3nt: TGTGCCAGCAGCCAGCAACAGGATGGGGAGCAGTTCTTC; CDR3aa: CASSQQQDGEQFF; d_gene: NA; v_gene: TRBV3-1/TRBV3-2; abundance: NA; j_gene: TRBJ2-1
CDR3nt: TGTGCCAGTAGTACGCGCGGGACAGGGAATGAGCAGTTCTTC; CDR3aa: CASSTRGTGNEQFF; d_gene: TRBD1; v_gene: TRBV19; abundance: NA; j_gene: TRBJ2-1
CDR3nt: TGTGCCAGCAGTCCGGGACTAGCGGACTTTTTTAGCACAGATACGCAGTATTTT; CDR3aa: CASSPGLADFFSTDTQYF; d_gene: TRBD2; v_gene: TRBV2; abundance: NA; j_gene: TRBJ2-3
CDR3nt: TGTGCCAGCAGACGCACGGGGGGACTTACTTTCTTT; CDR3aa: CASRRTGGLTFF; d_gene: NA; v_gene: TRBV27; abundance: NA; j_gene: TRBJ1-1
CDR3nt: TGTGCCAGCACCCATATGGCGGGGGGGCCTAGCACAGATACGCAGTATTTT; CDR3aa: CASTHMAGGPSTDTQYF; d_gene: TRBD2; v_gene: TRBV3-1/TRBV3-2; abundance: few; j_gene: TRBJ2-3
CDR3nt: TGTGCCAGCAGTTACCCTACAGGGTCCCCAAGGGCTGAAGCTTTCTTT; CDR3aa: CASSYPTGSPRAEAFF; d_gene: NA; v_gene: TRBV6-5; abundance: NA; j_gene: TRBJ1-1
CDR3nt: TGTGCCATAAGTGGGCCCTACGAGCAGTACTTC; CDR3aa: CAISGPYEQYF; d_gene: NA; v_gene: TRBV10-3; abundance: NA; j_gene: TRBJ2-7